Described below is a single T cell receptor beta chain sequence and its context. The data were obtained in a study of OX40 agonist ivuxolimab in advanced cancers. Germline V gives CDR1 MNHEY, CDR2 SVGAGI. The CDR3 totals 11 residues. The germline V and J ends were trimmed by 2 bases and 8 bases, with 4 bases remaining between them. Generated by immunoSEQ multiplex PCR, the TCRdb table keeps only in-frame clones and is missing some. The sample records 55,000 to 70,000 clones, approximately 85% being singletons. The rearrangement links TRBV6-5 to TRBJ2-1, with D unclear. The sequences come from CD4+ or CD8+ T cells sorted from blood, collected in a trial of the OX40 agonist ivuxolimab. This clonotype originated in an adult with an advanced solid tumor such as melanoma, head and neck, liver or kidney cancer. In DNA, the CDR3 is TGTGCCAGCAGTTACATCGATGAGCAGTTCTTC. Protein sequence: CASSYIDEQFF.